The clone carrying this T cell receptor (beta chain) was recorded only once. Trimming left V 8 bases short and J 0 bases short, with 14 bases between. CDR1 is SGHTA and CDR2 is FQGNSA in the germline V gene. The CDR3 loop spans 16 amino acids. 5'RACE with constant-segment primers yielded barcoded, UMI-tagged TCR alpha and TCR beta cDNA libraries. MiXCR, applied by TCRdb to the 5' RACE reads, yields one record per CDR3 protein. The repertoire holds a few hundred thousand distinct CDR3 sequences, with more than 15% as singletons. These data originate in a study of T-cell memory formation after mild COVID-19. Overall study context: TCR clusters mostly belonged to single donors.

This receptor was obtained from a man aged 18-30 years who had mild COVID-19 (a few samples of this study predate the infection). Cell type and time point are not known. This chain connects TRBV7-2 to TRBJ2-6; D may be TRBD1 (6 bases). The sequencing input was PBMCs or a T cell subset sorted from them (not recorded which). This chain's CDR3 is CASWGPRGSGANVLTF. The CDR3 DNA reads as TGTGCCAGCTGGGGGCCCAGGGGCTCTGGGGCCAACGTCCTGACTTTC.